The 11 T cell receptor beta chains presented below share a single source sample, sequenced in a study of beta chain features in type 1 diabetes. The study reverse transcribed the entire isolated RNA, so it sequenced expressed TCRB transcripts. Assay used: immunoSEQ multiplex PCR; TCRdb lists only in-frame clones, some missing. The data show around 450,000 clones, over 9.5% seen once. Sequencing was performed on naive CD4+ T cells from blood. Receptor source: a woman aged 18-29 years in good health.

In DNA, the CDR3 is TGTGCCAGCAGCGTTGGCAGCCTAACCTACAATGAGCAGTTCTTC. Translating gives CASSVGSLTYNEQFF. The chain joins TRBV9 to TRBJ2-1; D gene ambiguous. From germline, CDR1 is SGDLS and CDR2 YYNGEE. The CDR3 contains 15 residues. Trimming left V 2 bases short and J 2 bases short, with 11 bases between.

This clone came up a few times. The rearrangement joins TRBV7-9 to TRBJ2-7, with a tentative D call TRBD2 (5 bases). Germline-derived CDR1 and CDR2 are SEHNR and FQNEAQ (reference sequence). V gave up 8 bases and J gave up 5 bases, with 16 bases separating them. The CDR3 runs to 13 residues. Here the CDR3 DNA reads TGTGCCAGCTCGGGTTCGTGGGAGCACGAGCAGTACTTC. Its translation: CASSGSWEHEQYF.

This clone appeared once. The chain joins TRBV6-5 to TRBJ1-1, with D maybe TRBD1 (5 bases). This CDR3 contains 12 residues. The V gene lost 0 bases and the J gene lost 10 bases, with 9 bases spanning the gap. CDR1 is MNHEY and CDR2 is SVGAGI in the germline V gene. The CDR3, as DNA: TGTGCCAGCAGTTACTCCAGGGAAGTAGCTTTCTTT. It yields the protein CASSYSREVAFF.

The CDR3 DNA reads TGTGCCTTCGACAGGGGGCTCACTGAAGCTTTCTTT. Translating gives CAFDRGLTEAFF. This chain connects TRBV30 to TRBJ1-1, with 10 bases lining up with TRBD1. The CDR3 is made up of 12 amino acids. V was clipped by 7 bases and J by 4 bases; unmatched bases: 3. Germline CDR1 reads GTSNPN; CDR2 reads SVGIG (reference sequence).

This chain joins TRBV23-1 and TRBJ2-3; D uncertain. TRBV23-1 is an ORF; its function is uncertain. V dropped 4 bases and J dropped 9 bases, with 17 bases sitting between them. The CDR3 totals 14 residues. The CDR3 is CASSPRPIRPTQYF. The DNA of the CDR3 is TGCGCCAGCAGTCCCCGACCTATCAGACCCACGCAGTATTTT.

The sample holds a few counts of this clone. This rearrangement joins TRBV7-8 to TRBJ2-3; 9 nucleotides line up with TRBD1. The germline CDR1 and CDR2 sequences are SGHVS and FQNEAQ. Trimming took 1 base from V and 5 from J; bases not matched to a gene: 7. This CDR3 contains 16 residues. Written as DNA, the CDR3 is TGTGCCAGCAGCTTAGTAGGACAGGGGACGGGAGATACGCAGTATTTT. This codes for CASSLVGQGTGDTQYF.

The chain uses TRBV14 and TRBJ1-5; no definite D call. V shed 0 bases and J shed 10 bases, with 7 bases lying between them. The CDR3 sequence is 12 residues long. Germline-derived CDR1 and CDR2 are SGHDN and FVKESK. CDR3 sequence (DNA): TGTGCCAGCAGCCAAGATAAGGGACCCCAGCATTTT. Amino acids: CASSQDKGPQHF.

This clone appeared a few times. The chain joins TRBV14 to TRBJ2-1; no clear D gene. Germline V lookup: CDR1 SGHDN, CDR2 FVKESK. Trimming pared 1 base from V and 4 bases from J, leaving 8 bases between. The CDR3 has 14 amino acids. The CDR3: CASSQVARYNEQFF. Here the CDR3 DNA reads TGTGCCAGCAGCCAAGTGGCCAGGTACAATGAGCAGTTCTTC.

The chain links TRBV5-4 to TRBJ2-1; 10 bases fit TRBD2. This CDR3 comprises 15 residues. V shed 3 bases, J shed 2 bases, and the junction held 2 bases outside the gene matches. Germline CDR1 and CDR2: SGHNT and YYREEE (reference sequence). In DNA, the CDR3 is TGTGCCAGCAGCTCAAGCGGGAGGGCCTACAATGAGCAGTTCTTC. Its translation is CASSSSGRAYNEQFF.

J is TRBJ2-4 and V is TRBV18; D gene uncertain. The germline V gene has CDR1 KGHSH and CDR2 LQKENI. The V end lost 2 bases, the J end lost 1 base, and 3 bases lay between the germline ends. This CDR3 spans 13 amino acids. The CDR3 DNA sequence: TGTGCCAGCTCACCAGGGGCCAAAAACATTCAGTACTTC. Amino acid sequence: CASSPGAKNIQYF.

This clone turned up a few times. The J gene is TRBJ1-4, the V gene TRBV7-9, with 8 bases identical to TRBD1. The length of the CDR3 is 14 residues. V was pared by 5 bases and J by 8 bases, with 7 bases of the junction left unmatched. Germline assignment: CDR1 SEHNR and CDR2 FQNEAQ (reference sequence). The CDR3 sequence is CASSGRQGLEKLFF. CDR3 sequence (DNA): TGTGCCAGCAGCGGACGACAGGGGCTGGAAAAACTGTTTTTT. Combining the CDR3 with reference TRBV7-9 and TRBJ1-4 gives the whole variable domain DTGVSQNPRHKITKRGQNVTFRCDPISEHNRLYWYRQTLGQGPEFLTYFQNEAQLEKSRLLSDRFSAERPKGSFSTLEIQRTEQGDSAMYLCASSGRQGLEKLFFGSGTQLSVL.